The 30 T cell receptor beta chains presented below share a single source sample, sequenced in a study of blood T cell repertoires in COVID-19. Sequenced by immunoSEQ multiplex PCR; TCRdb stores in-frame clones only, minus some. The sample records some 67,000 clones, approximately 90% being singletons. Input material: peripheral blood. The receptors derive from a woman in her late teens or twenties with acute or convalescent COVID-19.

This clone was picked up one time. This chain links TRBV6-1 with TRBJ2-3; tentatively, D is TRBD1 (7 bases). Germline V CDR1 and CDR2: MNHNS, SASEGT. Trimming took 3 bases from V and 4 from J, leaving 17 bases between them. This CDR3 region has 16 residues. Here the CDR3 DNA reads TGTGCCAGCAGTGACCCGAGACAGGGAGGCCCAGATACGCAGTATTTT. This gives the protein CASSDPRQGGPDTQYF.

With respect to this clone: One end of the junction does not line up with germline, which may come from a read error. This chain links TRBV12-3 or TRBV12-4 with TRBJ2-1, with D tentatively TRBD2 (7 bases). This CDR3 is built from 12 residues. Written as DNA, the CDR3 is TGTGCCAGCTGTTTAGGGGGGGGCGGGAGGTTCTTC. It encodes CASCLGGGGRFF.

The chain couples TRBV30 to TRBJ1-1; D unclear. The CDR3 extends over 15 amino acids. Germline lookup yields CDR1 GTSNPN and CDR2 SVGIG (reference sequence). Trimming shortened V by 3 bases and J by 1 base, and 15 bases separated the two germline ends. The CDR3 spells CAWRQRGTPNTEAFF. The DNA for the CDR3 is TGTGCCTGGAGGCAACGAGGTACCCCGAACACTGAAGCTTTCTTT.

This clone was recorded only once. A read error may produce the germline difference seen at one junction end. The V gene is TRBV2, the J gene TRBJ2-3; 13 nucleotides line up with TRBD2. Germline V gene sequence: CDR1 SNHLY, CDR2 FYNNEI. The CDR3 is made up of 15 amino acids. DNA for the CDR3: TGTGCCAGCAGGGAAGGGACTAGCGGGACGGGTACGCAGTATTTT. Translated: CASREGTSGTGTQYF.

This clone was counted once. The chain recombines TRBV10-3 with TRBJ1-2, with D perhaps matching TRBD1 (5 bases). The germline CDR1 and CDR2 sequences are ENHRY and SYGVKD. The length of the CDR3 is 12 residues. The V end was cut by 11 bases, the J end by 5 bases, with 15 bases between. CDR3 nucleotides: TGTGCCGGGGGGGACCGACGTTATGGCTACACCTTC. This encodes CAGGDRRYGYTF.

The V and J genes are TRBV6-6 and TRBJ2-1; 8 nucleotides match TRBD1. Looked up from germline, CDR1 is MNHNY and CDR2 is SVGAGI (reference sequence). This CDR3 spans 15 amino acids. J lost 4 bases, V lost 4 bases, and 6 bases had no gene match. CDR3 in amino acids: CASSFQDRAYNEQFF. The CDR3, as DNA: TGTGCCAGCAGTTTCCAGGACAGGGCGTACAATGAGCAGTTCTTC.

The chain has TRBV2 and TRBJ2-5; the match to TRBD2 covers 16 bases. V lost 6 bases and J lost 5; bases outside the gene matches: 9. Germline V CDR1 and CDR2: SNHLY, FYNNEI. This CDR3 contains 17 residues. CDR3 DNA: TGTGCCAGCAGGAGGGGACTAGCGGGGGGGCATGGTGAGACCCAGTACTTC. Its translation: CASRRGLAGGHGETQYF.

This clone came up once. The J gene is TRBJ1-5, the V gene TRBV19, with D maybe TRBD1 (5 bases). The CDR3 is 15 amino acids. CDR1 and CDR2 from the germline V gene are LNHDA and SQIVND (reference sequence). Between the trimmed V and J ends, which lost 7 bases and 5 bases, there was a span of 18 bases. The CDR3 protein is CASTAGYSGDQPQHF. The CDR3, as DNA: TGTGCCAGTACCGCAGGGTACTCGGGGGATCAGCCCCAGCATTTT. The whole variable domain, remainder taken from reference TRBV19 and TRBJ1-5, is DGGITQSPKYLFRKEGQNVTLSCEQNLNHDAMYWYRQDPGQGLRLIYYSQIVNDFQKGDIAEGYSVSREKKESFPLTVTSAQKNPTAFYLCASTAGYSGDQPQHFGDGTRLSIL.

The sample holds a few counts of this clone. The chain has TRBV9 and TRBJ1-1; the D is unclear. There are 16 residues in the CDR3. Germline loops: CDR1 SGDLS, CDR2 YYNGEE. V lost 3 bases to trimming and J lost 0 bases, with 15 bases between them. The CDR3: CASSAIRTPMNTEAFF. As DNA, the CDR3 is TGTGCCAGCAGCGCAATCCGTACACCGATGAACACTGAAGCTTTCTTT. The full variable domain, completed using reference TRBV9 and TRBJ1-1, is DSGVTQTPKHLITATGQRVTLRCSPRSGDLSVYWYQQSLDQGLQFLIQYYNGEERAKGNILERFSAQQFPDLHSELNLSSLELGDSALYFCASSAIRTPMNTEAFFGQGTRLTVV.

V usage is TRBV28 and J usage is TRBJ1-2; D possibly corresponds to TRBD1 (5 bases). The CDR3 extends over 12 amino acids. V lost 2 bases and J lost 8, with 9 bases in between. Germline assignment: CDR1 MDHEN and CDR2 SYDVKM. CDR3 loop: CASSLVRAGYTF. The CDR3 nucleotides read TGTGCCAGCAGTTTAGTCAGGGCGGGCTACACCTTC.

This sequence joins TRBV6-5 and TRBJ2-7; 9 nucleotides line up with TRBD2. This CDR3 is built from 15 residues. The germline CDR1 and CDR2 sequences are MNHEY and SVGAGI. V was clipped by 6 bases and J by 2 bases; unmatched bases: 8. The CDR3 nucleotides read TGTGCCAGCAGCGAGGGTGGCGGGAGGGCCTACGAGCAGTACTTC. It encodes CASSEGGGRAYEQYF.

The V call is TRBV16, the J call TRBJ1-1; TRBD1 matches at 9 bases. Germline V lookup: CDR1 KGHSY, CDR2 FQNENV. Trimming cost V 1 base and J 1 base; bases outside gene matches: 4. The CDR3 is 16 amino acids. The CDR3 nucleotides are TGTGCCAGCAGCCAATTTACGGGACAGGGGAACACTGAAGCTTTCTTT. This sequence encodes CASSQFTGQGNTEAFF.

This chain joins TRBV7-2 and TRBJ1-2, with D unclear. Trimming cost V 3 bases and J 8 bases, with 13 bases left between them. Germline CDR1 reads SGHTA; CDR2 reads FQGNSA. The CDR3 extends over 13 amino acids. The CDR3 loop is CASSFDTLSGYTF. CDR3 nucleotides: TGTGCCAGCAGCTTCGACACCCTGAGCGGCTACACCTTC.

This chain joins TRBV20-1 and TRBJ2-5; D possibly corresponds to TRBD2 (7 bases). V lost 6 bases, J lost 3 bases, and 29 bases lay in between. The V gene's germline CDR1 is DFQATT and CDR2 SNEGSKA (reference sequence). The CDR3 spans 18 residues. The CDR3 reads CSASRGGRAARGKETQYF. CDR3 in DNA: TGCAGTGCGAGTAGAGGGGGGAGGGCAGCGCGAGGGAAAGAGACCCAGTACTTC.

J is TRBJ1-1 and V is TRBV12-5, with 7 positions matching TRBD1. With V trimmed by 5 bases and J by 5 bases, 5 bases remained unmatched. Germline CDR1 reads LGHNT; CDR2 reads FRNRAP. The length of the CDR3 is 13 residues. The chain's CDR3 is CASGIGTDTEAFF. Written as DNA, the CDR3 is TGTGCTAGTGGTATAGGGACAGATACTGAAGCTTTCTTT.

V usage is TRBV25-1 and J usage is TRBJ1-4; TRBD1 might be the D (5 bases). Per germline, CDR1 MGHDK and CDR2 SYGVNS. With 4 bases removed from V and 4 bases from J, the gap between germline ends came to 16 bases. This CDR3 has 16 residues. The CDR3 spells CASSALTGAHNEKLFF. In nucleotides, the CDR3 is TGTGCCAGCAGTGCCCTAACAGGAGCGCATAATGAAAAACTGTTTTTT.

The V gene is TRBV6-5, the J gene TRBJ1-3; D is perhaps TRBD1 (5 bases). Germline V lookup: CDR1 MNHEY, CDR2 SVGAGI. Trimming stripped 5 bases from V and 4 bases from J, with 15 bases between. The CDR3 is made up of 15 amino acids. The CDR3 reads CASSPTGDRGNTIYF. In DNA, the CDR3 is TGTGCCAGCAGTCCTACGGGGGACCGAGGAAACACCATATATTTT.

The chain is built from TRBV7-2 and TRBJ1-2, with 7 bases matching TRBD1. J was trimmed by 6 bases and V by 5 bases; bases with no gene match: 9. The CDR3 consists of 14 residues. The germline V gene has CDR1 SGHTA and CDR2 FQGNSA. The CDR3 bases are TGTGCCAGCAGCACCGTCGGAAGGGGGCATGGCTACACCTTC. Its translation is CASSTVGRGHGYTF.

The chain recombines TRBV30 with TRBJ1-1, with D tentatively TRBD1 (6 bases). V gave up 3 bases and J gave up 4 bases, with 12 bases separating them. CDR1 and CDR2 (germline): GTSNPN, SVGIG (reference sequence). This CDR3 has 13 amino acids. CDR3 region: CAWSSGGGTEAFF. DNA for the CDR3: TGTGCCTGGAGCTCGGGAGGGGGCACTGAAGCTTTCTTT.

The J gene is TRBJ2-3, the V gene TRBV4-3; TRBD2 is a possible D gene (6 bases). V lost 0 bases to trimming and J lost 2 bases, with 6 bases between them. The CDR3 extends over 14 amino acids. Per the germline V gene, CDR1 is LGHNA and CDR2 is YSLEER. The CDR3 here is CASSQEGLTDTQYF. The DNA for the CDR3 is TGCGCCAGCAGCCAAGAGGGACTCACAGATACGCAGTATTTT.

The rearrangement links TRBV7-8 to TRBJ1-2, with a weak D call TRBD1 (5 bases). The ends were cut back, 5 bases at V and 3 bases at J, with 16 bases in the middle. Germline CDR1 is SGHVS and CDR2 is FQNEAQ. The CDR3 sequence is 15 residues long. The CDR3 DNA reads TGTGCCAGCAGCCGGCTCTCGGGGGTCGACTATGGCTACACCTTC. It translates to CASSRLSGVDYGYTF.

The chain recombines TRBV10-3 with TRBJ2-7; 10 positions match TRBD2. V gave up 6 bases and J gave up 6 bases; unmatched junction bases: 8. Germline V lookup: CDR1 ENHRY, CDR2 SYGVKD. The CDR3 spans 14 residues. CDR3 sequence reads: CAIRESGRATEQYF. CDR3 nucleotide sequence: TGTGCCATCAGGGAAAGCGGGAGGGCCACCGAGCAGTACTTC.

The chain joins TRBV10-3 to TRBJ2-1; TRBD2 might be the D (5 bases). The CDR3 extends over 15 amino acids. Germline values: CDR1 ENHRY, CDR2 SYGVKD. Trimming removed 2 bases from V and 5 bases from J, with 13 bases in between. The CDR3 bases are TGTGCCATCAGTGAGCCAGTGACCGGGAACAATGAGCAGTTCTTC. It yields the protein CAISEPVTGNNEQFF.

The rearrangement uses TRBV13 and TRBJ2-3; D unclear. The CDR3 has 15 amino acids. Germline lookup yields CDR1 PRHDT and CDR2 FYEKMQ (reference sequence). The V gene lost 4 bases and the J gene lost 1 base, with 12 bases spanning the gap. The CDR3 region has the DNA TGTGCCAGCAGCTCTCAACTTCAGGGCACAGATACGCAGTATTTT. The encoded protein is CASSSQLQGTDTQYF.

CDR3 protein: CAARGTGGGYGYTF. The CDR3 DNA follows: TGTGCGGCCCGGGGGACAGGCGGAGGGTATGGCTACACCTTC. This sequence joins TRBV19 and TRBJ1-2; 8 bases agree with TRBD1. Germline-derived CDR1 and CDR2 are LNHDA and SQIVND (reference sequence). The CDR3 extends over 14 amino acids.

This rearrangement joins TRBV5-1 to TRBJ2-7; weak D call: TRBD1 (6 bases). This CDR3 has 14 residues. V was shortened by 0 bases and J by 6 bases, with 13 bases between the two germline ends. Germline lookup yields CDR1 SGHRS and CDR2 YFSETQ. CDR3 sequence reads: CASSLGWGPGEQYF. The CDR3 DNA follows: TGCGCCAGCAGCTTGGGGTGGGGGCCGGGCGAGCAGTACTTC.

The J gene is TRBJ1-3, the V gene TRBV30; no clear D. Trimming cost V 3 bases and J 0 bases, with 12 bases left between them. Germline CDR1 is GTSNPN and CDR2 is SVGIG (reference sequence). The CDR3 length is 15 residues. The CDR3 bases are TGTGCCTGGAGAGCTGAAGCCATCTCTGGAAACACCATATATTTT. It yields the protein CAWRAEAISGNTIYF.

The gene calls are TRBV9 and TRBJ2-5; 8 bases line up with TRBD2. The germline CDR1 and CDR2 sequences are SGDLS and YYNGEE. There are 17 residues in the CDR3. Trimming took 0 bases from V and 5 from J; bases not matched to a gene: 12. Here the CDR3 reads CASSVGATAGAKETQYF. The CDR3 DNA reads as TGTGCCAGCAGCGTAGGGGCTACAGCGGGAGCTAAGGAGACCCAGTACTTC.

V gene TRBV4-1 combines with J gene TRBJ1-3; a possible D gene is TRBD1 (6 bases). The CDR3 extends over 14 amino acids. Trimming shortened V by 0 bases and J by 7 bases, and 10 bases separated the two germline ends. Germline assignment: CDR1 MGHRA and CDR2 YSYEKL. The CDR3 is CASSQDRGLNTIYF. The DNA for the CDR3 is TGCGCCAGCAGCCAAGATAGGGGGTTGAACACCATATATTTT.

This sequence joins TRBV30 and TRBJ1-5, with D perhaps TRBD1 (5 bases). Germline values: CDR1 GTSNPN, CDR2 SVGIG (reference sequence). V lost 0 bases, J lost 7 bases, and 13 bases lay in between. CDR3 size: 14 residues. The CDR3 DNA reads as TGTGCCTGGAGTGTAGGCAGGGCAGGCCAGCCCCAGCATTTT. This codes for CAWSVGRAGQPQHF.